This T cell receptor (beta chain) stems from a study of Tregs in tolerant kidney transplant recipients. Study observations and caveats: Few patients were studied, so findings need validation in larger groups. Antigen-driven expansion was suggested because donor-specific Tregs expanded more than all Tregs in tolerant patients.

Note on this clone: The target antigen is unknown.

Mixed chimerism was transient after nonmyeloablative marrow transplants from related graft donors. Produced via immunoSEQ multiplex PCR; TCRdb's table is partial and in-frame only. There are approximately 50,000 clones in the sample; about 91% occur only once, and roughly 15% lies in the top ten. Germline V gene data show CDR1 as SGHKS and CDR2 as YYEKEE (reference sequence). The CDR3 is made up of 14 amino acids. Trimming removed 1 base from V and 8 bases from J, with 15 bases in between. The starting material was CD8+ T cells from blood (PBMCs), obtained 24 months after the transplant. This rearrangement joins TRBV5-5 to TRBJ1-2; D gene unclear. The receptor's source is a human patient who received a combined kidney and bone marrow transplant. The graft donor may have contributed some T cells. As DNA, the CDR3 is TGTGCCAGCAGCTTGCTGGACGGCCCGGGGGGCTACACCTTC. Protein sequence: CASSLLDGPGGYTF.